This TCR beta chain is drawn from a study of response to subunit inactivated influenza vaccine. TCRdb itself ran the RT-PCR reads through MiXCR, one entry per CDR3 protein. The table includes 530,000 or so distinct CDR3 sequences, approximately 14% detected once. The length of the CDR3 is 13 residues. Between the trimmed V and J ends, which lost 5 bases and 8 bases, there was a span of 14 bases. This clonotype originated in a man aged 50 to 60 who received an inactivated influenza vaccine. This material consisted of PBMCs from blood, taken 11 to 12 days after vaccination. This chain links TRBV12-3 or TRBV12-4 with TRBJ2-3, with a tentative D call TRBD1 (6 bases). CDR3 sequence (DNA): TGTGCCAGCAGTAGACAGGAATCGGGTACGCAGTATTTT. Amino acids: CASSRQESGTQYF.